This T cell receptor (beta chain) was identified in a study of T cell repertoires in cytomegalovirus infection (dated by TCRdb to between 2018 and 2020). General notes on the study: Because public TCR beta signatures pointed to carriage of CMV infection together with the matching HLA type, the HLA type of each donor mattered for the analysis. Paper-wide results and their limitations: Carriers of CMV infection plus the relevant HLA type were discriminated by the cumulative frequency of public TCR beta family members in the study cohort and in an independent roughly 370-donor cohort. The ex vivo response was dominated by HLA-C-restricted CMV-specific TCR beta clonotypes, which also provided the single most frequent clonotype in two of eight donors.

A note on this clonotype: What this receptor recognizes is not known. Base qualities are missing; no much larger clone stands one base away.

Trimming removed 6 bases from V and 0 bases from J; the gene matches leave 2 bases unexplained. The cysteine opens and the phenylalanine closes a CDR3 of 15 amino acids. The read is trimmed to its CDR3 DNA, 45 bases read in frame from base 1. CDR1 and CDR2 (MNHNS, SASEGT) derive from the germline V gene. Sequencer: Illumina HiSeq 1500. TCRdb ran its own pipeline on the public reads, namely fastp trimming at Q25 and MiXCR clone calling, and kept in-frame beta chains. Every CDR3 protein is listed once, alongside the most common genes and DNA of its rows. The sample yields approximately 750,000 distinct CDR3 sequences; approximately 40% were counted once. The ten largest clones add up to roughly 2.8% of the sample.

The sample comprised PBMCs. This receptor chain uses TRBV6-1 and TRBJ2-6; a stretch of 7 junction bases matches TRBD2. This receptor was identified in a human donor in good health (CMV status not recorded). Some clones in this sample may be carry-over from other donors' samples. In nucleotides, the sequence is TGTGCCAGCAGGGGGGGGATCTCTGGGGCCAACGTCCTGACTTTC. Translated, this is CASRGGISGANVLTF.